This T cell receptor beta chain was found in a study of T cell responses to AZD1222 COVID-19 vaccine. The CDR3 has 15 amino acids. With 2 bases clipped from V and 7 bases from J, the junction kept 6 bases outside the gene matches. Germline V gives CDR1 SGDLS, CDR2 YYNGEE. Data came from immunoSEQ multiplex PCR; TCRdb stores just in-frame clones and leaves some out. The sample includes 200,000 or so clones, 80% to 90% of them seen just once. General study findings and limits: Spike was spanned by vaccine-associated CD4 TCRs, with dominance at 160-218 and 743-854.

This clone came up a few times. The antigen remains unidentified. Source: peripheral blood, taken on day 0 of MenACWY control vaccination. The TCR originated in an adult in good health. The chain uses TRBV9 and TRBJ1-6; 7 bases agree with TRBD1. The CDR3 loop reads CASSVTGEWNSPLHF. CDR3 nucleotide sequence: TGTGCCAGCAGCGTTACAGGGGAGTGGAATTCACCCCTCCACTTT.